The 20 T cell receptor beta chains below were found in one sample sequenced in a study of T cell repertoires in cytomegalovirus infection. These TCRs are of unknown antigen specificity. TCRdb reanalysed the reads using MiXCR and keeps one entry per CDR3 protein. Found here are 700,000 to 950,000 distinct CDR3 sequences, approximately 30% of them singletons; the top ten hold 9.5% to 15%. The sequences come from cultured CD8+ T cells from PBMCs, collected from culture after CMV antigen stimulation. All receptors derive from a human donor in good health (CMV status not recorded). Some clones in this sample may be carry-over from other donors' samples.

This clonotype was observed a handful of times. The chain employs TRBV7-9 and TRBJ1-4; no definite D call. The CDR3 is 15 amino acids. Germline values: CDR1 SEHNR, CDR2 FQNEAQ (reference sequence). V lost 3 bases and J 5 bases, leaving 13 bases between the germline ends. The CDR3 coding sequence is TGTGCCAGCAGCTTTCCTGCCGGTCTAAATGAAAAACTGTTTTTT. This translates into CASSFPAGLNEKLFF.

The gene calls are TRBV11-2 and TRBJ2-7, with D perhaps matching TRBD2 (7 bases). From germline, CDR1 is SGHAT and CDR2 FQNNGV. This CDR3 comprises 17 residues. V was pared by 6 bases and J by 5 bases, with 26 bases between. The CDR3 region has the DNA TGTGCCAGCAGATTCTGGGCCTTAAACGGGGGGCGCGACGAGCAGTACGTC. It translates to CASRFWALNGGRDEQYV.

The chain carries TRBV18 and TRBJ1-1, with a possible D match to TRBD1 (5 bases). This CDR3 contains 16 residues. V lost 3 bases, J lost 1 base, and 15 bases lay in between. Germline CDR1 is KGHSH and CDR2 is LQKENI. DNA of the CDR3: TGTGCCAGCTCACCGGCGGCAGGGTGGGCGAACACTGAAGCTTTCTTT. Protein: CASSPAAGWANTEAFF.

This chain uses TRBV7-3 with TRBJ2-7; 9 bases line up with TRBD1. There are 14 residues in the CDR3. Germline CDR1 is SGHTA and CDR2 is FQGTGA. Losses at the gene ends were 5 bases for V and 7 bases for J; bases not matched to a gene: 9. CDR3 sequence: CASSPGTGRGEQYV. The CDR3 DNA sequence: TGTGCCAGCAGCCCCGGGACAGGGCGAGGGGAGCAGTACGTC.

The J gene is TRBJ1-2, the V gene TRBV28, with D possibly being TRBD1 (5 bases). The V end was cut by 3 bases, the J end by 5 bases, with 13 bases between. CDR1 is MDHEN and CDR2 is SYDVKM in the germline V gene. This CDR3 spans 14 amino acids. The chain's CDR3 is CASSFRGTRYGYTF. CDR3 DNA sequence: TGTGCCAGCAGTTTTCGGGGGACTCGATATGGCTACACCTTC.

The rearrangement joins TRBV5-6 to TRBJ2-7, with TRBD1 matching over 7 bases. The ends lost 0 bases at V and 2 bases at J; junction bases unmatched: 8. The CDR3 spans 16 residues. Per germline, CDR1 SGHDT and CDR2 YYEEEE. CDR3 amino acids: CASSLGTGTATYEQYF. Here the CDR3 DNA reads TGTGCCAGCAGCTTGGGTACCGGGACAGCGACCTACGAGCAGTACTTC.

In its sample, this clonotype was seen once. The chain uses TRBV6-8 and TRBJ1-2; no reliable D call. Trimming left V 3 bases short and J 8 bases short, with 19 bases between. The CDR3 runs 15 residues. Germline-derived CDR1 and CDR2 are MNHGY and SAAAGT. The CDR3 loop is CASSYVASGAEGYTF. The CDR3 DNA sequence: TGTGCCAGCAGTTATGTAGCGTCGGGAGCGGAAGGCTACACCTTC.

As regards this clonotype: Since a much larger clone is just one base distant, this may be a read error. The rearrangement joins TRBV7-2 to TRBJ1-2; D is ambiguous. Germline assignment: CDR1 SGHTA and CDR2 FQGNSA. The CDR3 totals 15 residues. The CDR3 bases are TGTGCCAACAGCTTAGGTTCCAGTCCTAACTATGGCTACACCTTC. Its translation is CANSLGSSPNYGYTF.

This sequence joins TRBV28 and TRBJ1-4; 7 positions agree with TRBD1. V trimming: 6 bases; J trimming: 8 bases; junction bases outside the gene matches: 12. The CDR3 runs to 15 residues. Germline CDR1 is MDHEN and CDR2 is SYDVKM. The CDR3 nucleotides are TGTGCCAGCAGCCACGAGACAGGGTTTGAGGAAAAACTGTTTTTT. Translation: CASSHETGFEEKLFF.

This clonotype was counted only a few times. The CDR3 is CASSHLSERAYNEQFF. For the CDR3, the DNA is TGCGCCAGCAGCCACCTCTCCGAGCGGGCCTACAATGAGCAGTTCTTC. The chain combines TRBV4-3 with TRBJ2-1; perhaps TRBD2 as D (6 bases). The V gene lost 3 bases and the J gene lost 2 bases, with 14 bases spanning the gap. This CDR3 contains 16 residues. Germline lookup yields CDR1 LGHNA and CDR2 YSLEER.

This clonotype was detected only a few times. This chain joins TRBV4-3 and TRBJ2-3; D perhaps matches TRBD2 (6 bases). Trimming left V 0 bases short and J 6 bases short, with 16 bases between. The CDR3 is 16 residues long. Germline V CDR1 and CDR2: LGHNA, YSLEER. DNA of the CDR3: TGCGCCAGCAGCCAAGATCCTTGGGGCGGGGTTGATACGCAGTATTTT. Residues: CASSQDPWGGVDTQYF.

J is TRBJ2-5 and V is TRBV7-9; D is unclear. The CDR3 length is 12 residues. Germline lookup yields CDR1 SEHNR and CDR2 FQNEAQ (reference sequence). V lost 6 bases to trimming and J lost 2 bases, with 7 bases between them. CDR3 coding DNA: TGTGCCAGCAGGAGGCTACAAGAGACCCAGTACTTC. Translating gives CASRRLQETQYF.

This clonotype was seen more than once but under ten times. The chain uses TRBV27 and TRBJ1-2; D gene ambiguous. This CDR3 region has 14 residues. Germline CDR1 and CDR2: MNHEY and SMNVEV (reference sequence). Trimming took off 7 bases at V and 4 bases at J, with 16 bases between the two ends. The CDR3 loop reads CASTTAADRYGYTF. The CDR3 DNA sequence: TGTGCCAGCACCACTGCGGCGGACCGCTATGGCTACACCTTC.

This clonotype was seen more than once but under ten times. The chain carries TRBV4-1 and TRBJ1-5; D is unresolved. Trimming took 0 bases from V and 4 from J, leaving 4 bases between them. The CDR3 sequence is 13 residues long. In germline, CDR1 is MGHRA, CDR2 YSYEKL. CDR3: CASSQDNNQPQHF. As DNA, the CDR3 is TGCGCCAGCAGCCAAGATAATAATCAGCCCCAGCATTTT.

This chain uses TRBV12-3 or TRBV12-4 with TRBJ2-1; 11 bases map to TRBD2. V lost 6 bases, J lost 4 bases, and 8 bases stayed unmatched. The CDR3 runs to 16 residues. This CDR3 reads CASRASGGPQYNEQFF. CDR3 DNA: TGTGCCAGCAGGGCTAGCGGGGGGCCCCAGTACAATGAGCAGTTCTTC.

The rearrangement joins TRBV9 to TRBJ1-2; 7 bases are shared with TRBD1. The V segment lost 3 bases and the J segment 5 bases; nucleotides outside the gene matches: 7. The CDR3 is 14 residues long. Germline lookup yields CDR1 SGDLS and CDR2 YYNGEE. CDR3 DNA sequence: TGTGCCAGCAGCGCAGGGACAGAGATTTATGGCTACACCTTC. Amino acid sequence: CASSAGTEIYGYTF.

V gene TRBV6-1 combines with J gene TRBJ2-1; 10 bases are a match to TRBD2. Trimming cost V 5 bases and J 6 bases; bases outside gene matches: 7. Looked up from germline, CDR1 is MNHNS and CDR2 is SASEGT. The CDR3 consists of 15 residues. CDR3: CASSLTGTSVNEQFF. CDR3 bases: TGTGCCAGCAGTTTAACCGGGACTAGCGTCAATGAGCAGTTCTTC.

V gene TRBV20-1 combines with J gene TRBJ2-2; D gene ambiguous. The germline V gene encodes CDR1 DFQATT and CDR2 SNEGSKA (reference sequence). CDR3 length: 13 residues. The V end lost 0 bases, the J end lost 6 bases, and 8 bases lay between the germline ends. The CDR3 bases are TGCAGTGCTAGAGATCGTAGACCCGGGGAGCTGTTTTTT. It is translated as CSARDRRPGELFF.

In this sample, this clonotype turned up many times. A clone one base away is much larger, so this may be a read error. CDR3 residues: CASSLGAQPQHF. CDR3 coding DNA: TGTGCCAGCAGCTTAGGCGCTCAGCCCCAGCATTTT. The gene calls are TRBV7-9 and TRBJ1-5; D not resolved. Germline loops: CDR1 SEHNR, CDR2 FQNEAQ (reference sequence). V lost 1 base and J lost 6, with 4 bases in between. This CDR3 region has 12 residues.

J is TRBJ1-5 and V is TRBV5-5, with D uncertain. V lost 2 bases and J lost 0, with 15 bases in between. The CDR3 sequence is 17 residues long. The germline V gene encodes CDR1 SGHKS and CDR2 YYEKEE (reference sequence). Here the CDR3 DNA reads TGTGCCAGCAGCTTCGTCCCAGGATTATATAGCAATCAGCCCCAGCATTTT. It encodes CASSFVPGLYSNQPQHF.